Sequencing of this T cell receptor beta chain was carried out in a study of beta chain features in type 1 diabetes (dated by TCRdb to the late 2010s). About the study as a whole: No differences in mean age, gender distribution, total cell number or subset yield were found between patients and healthy donors. In the study, recently diagnosed type 1 diabetes patients and matched healthy donors were compared on the TCRB repertoires of their sorted circulating CD4+ T cell subsets. Regulatory and stem cell-like memory subsets were obtained from only 8 patients and roughly 8 healthy donors, while naive and central memory subsets were obtained from all 28 donors. A total of 107,917,701 sorted cells were examined across all samples, and the number of cells per subset was strongly correlated with RNA yield. Results and caveats for the whole study, not just this receptor: HLA sub-analyses involved small numbers of individuals, so any influence of HLA type on TCRB rearrangement remained unresolved. Because cDNA was sequenced instead of genomic DNA, highly expressing activated cells could be over-represented, though the groups showed no difference in activation or CD3 levels. Naive, central memory and regulatory TCRB repertoires appeared to be more alike among patients than among healthy donors. PCR may preferentially amplify shorter templates, but because patient and control samples were amplified and corrected together, any resulting skew would affect both groups equally. At VDJ recombination sites, patients with type 1 diabetes made fewer insertions and deleted more nucleotides, a pattern implying thymic rearrangement abnormalities. A moderate but significant shortening of TCRB CDR3 length was observed in type 1 diabetes patients in all four CD4+ subsets.

The junction shows trimming of 4 bases on V and 4 bases on J, plus 11 bases between the germline ends. The CDR3 sequence holds 13 residues, the cysteine and phenylalanine included. The CDR3 DNA has 39 bases and is translated from base 1. From a lookup of the germline V gene (reference sequence), CDR1 and CDR2 are SGHNT and YYREEE. Each donor gave one peripheral blood draw, around 100 mL on average, collected into heparinised tubes. A BD FACSAria II was used to sort naive, central memory, regulatory and stem cell-like memory CD4+ T cells with a panel that included CD45RO, CCR7, CD25, CD127, CD95 and CD27. A purity above 98% was achieved for all sorted populations. Right away, PBMCs were isolated by Lymphoprep density gradient centrifugation and were stained directly, with no culture step. To minimize batch effects, samples were stained and sorted in pairs, one healthy donor with one patient per experiment.

The High Capacity cDNA Reverse Transcription Kit was used to reverse transcribe all of the isolated RNA, meaning that expressed TCRB transcripts were what got sequenced. Deep immunoSEQ sequencing was applied to naive, central memory and regulatory T cell samples, giving an average of around 4 million total reads per sample. After sorted cells were lysed in RLT buffer, RNA was extracted with DNase-treated RNeasy Micro or Mini kits, with the choice depending on cell number. Each cell subset was processed on its own to prevent cross-contamination, while patient and healthy donor samples were processed together. The immunoSEQ multiplex PCR was used to amplify TCRB sequences from cDNA, yielding 87-bp fragments that span the CDR3 region. The amplicons were sequenced using the Illumina HiSeq platform. The authors' pipeline ran thus. PCR bias was corrected computationally using synthetic template baselines, and reads within Hamming distance 2 were collapsed, with unmergeable singletons discarded. Reads were aligned against IMGT to assign V, D and J genes, CDR3 length and insertions or deletions at six rearrangement sites. Within each subset, clonotype counts were normalized to sorted cell number, after which true diversity and Gini coefficients were computed with the tcR R package. Repertoire sharing was quantified using the overlap coefficient calculated on TCRB nucleotide sequences. Out-of-frame TCRB sequences from naive cells were analyzed to stand in for the pre-selection repertoire. In its TCRdb copy, this immuneACCESS table keeps in-frame sequences only and misses some clones. Where compared with another copy, unresolved V genes explain less than half of these, and the others have no known cause. That table is the source of V, J and clone size, and D and trimming were worked out from the DNA. For this sample the table gives 680,000 or so clones, of which 15% were detected only once. The ten largest clones add up to 0.07% to 0.095% of the sample.

This clone occurred a few times. It lacks a known antigen. Base-call qualities are not available, and no considerably larger clone is one nucleotide away. The sample consisted of naive CD4+ T cells from blood. This sample's cell subset or site label indicates: true naive CD4+ T cells. The origin of this receptor is a man aged 18-30 years in good health. The chain links TRBV5-4 with TRBJ2-5; the D gene is not confidently resolved. The CDR3 region: CASSPGRRETQYF. The bases are TGTGCCAGCAGCCCGGGTAGGCGAGAGACCCAGTACTTC.